The entry below gives a single TCR beta chain sequence along with its context. Its cognate antigen is unknown. The whole isolated RNA underwent reverse transcription, so sequencing captured expressed TCRB transcripts. Roughly 3.6 million reads were obtained on average from naive, central memory and regulatory T cell samples. The assay was immunoSEQ multiplex PCR, and TCRdb's table has in-frame clones only and misses some. The data show some 270,000 clones, around 9.9% seen once. The data originate from a study of beta chain features in type 1 diabetes. The length of the CDR3 is 15 residues. V was clipped by 0 bases and J by 4 bases, with 13 bases between them. Whole-study findings and limits: When Type 1 diabetes patients were examined, their TCRB CDR3s proved moderately but significantly shorter in all four CD4+ subsets. Within patients, naive, central memory and Treg TCRB repertoires seemed more similar than within healthy donors. VDJ junctions in type 1 diabetes patients carried more deletions and fewer insertions.

This receptor was identified in a man aged 30 to 39 with type 1 diabetes. Sequencing was performed on naive CD4+ T cells from blood. The V and J genes are TRBV23-1 and TRBJ2-7, with D possibly matching TRBD1 (5 bases). TRBV23-1 has ORF status, its function being uncertain. As DNA, the CDR3 is TGCGCCAGCAGTCAATCGCCAGGGTCAAAATACGAGCAGTACTTC. Amino acids: CASSQSPGSKYEQYF.